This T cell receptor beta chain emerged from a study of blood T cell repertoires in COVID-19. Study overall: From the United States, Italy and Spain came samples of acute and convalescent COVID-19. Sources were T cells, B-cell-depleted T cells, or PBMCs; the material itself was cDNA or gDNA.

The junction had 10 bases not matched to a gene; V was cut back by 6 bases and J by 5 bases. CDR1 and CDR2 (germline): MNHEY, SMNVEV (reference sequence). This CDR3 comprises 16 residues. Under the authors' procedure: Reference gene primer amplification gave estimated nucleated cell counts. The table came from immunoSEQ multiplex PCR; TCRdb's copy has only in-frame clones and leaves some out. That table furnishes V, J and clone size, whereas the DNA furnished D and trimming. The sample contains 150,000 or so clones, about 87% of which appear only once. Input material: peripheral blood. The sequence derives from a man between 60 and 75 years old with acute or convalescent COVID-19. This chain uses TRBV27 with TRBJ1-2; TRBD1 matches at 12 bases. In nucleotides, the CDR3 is TGTGCCAGCAGAACCGGGACAGGGGGCAAGGAATATGGCTACACCTTC. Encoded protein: CASRTGTGGKEYGYTF.